These 28 T cell receptor beta chains share one sample of origin, sequenced in a study of T cell responses to AZD1222 COVID-19 vaccine. Clones were sequenced by immunoSEQ multiplex PCR, and TCRdb holds only the in-frame ones, with some missing. The sample yields 140,000 to 150,000 clones, roughly four fifths seen once. Source: peripheral blood, taken on day 0 of MenACWY control vaccination. The receptors derive from an adult in good health.

A single count supports this clone. The chain employs TRBV28 and TRBJ1-2; 9 bases are a match to TRBD1. CDR1 and CDR2 (germline): MDHEN, SYDVKM. Trimming took 4 bases from V and 4 from J; bases not matched to a gene: 7. The CDR3 spans 15 residues. The DNA of the CDR3 is TGTGCCAGCAGTTCCCCAACAGGGGGCAGCTATGGCTACACCTTC. This codes for CASSSPTGGSYGYTF.

This clone came up many times. The CDR3 sequence: CASSSPRGYNEQFF. CDR3 DNA: TGTGCCAGCAGTTCTCCGCGGGGGTACAATGAGCAGTTCTTC. The chain links TRBV28 to TRBJ2-1; TRBD2 matches 7 bases. Trimming at V came to 4 bases and at J to 4 bases, leaving 4 bases not matched to a gene. CDR1 MDHEN and CDR2 SYDVKM come from the germline V gene. The CDR3 runs to 14 residues.

V usage is TRBV6-1 and J usage is TRBJ1-3, with TRBD1 as a possible D gene (5 bases). Trimming pared 2 bases from V and 4 bases from J, leaving 15 bases between. This CDR3 region has 16 residues. Germline loops: CDR1 MNHNS, CDR2 SASEGT. CDR3 sequence reads: CASSEQRGDLGNTIYF. Written as DNA, the CDR3 is TGTGCCAGCAGTGAACAACGGGGGGATCTGGGAAACACCATATATTTT.

Here the CDR3 DNA reads TGTGCCAGCAGTGGTCGGCTGGGAGGTCAGCCCCAGCATTTT. Amino acid sequence: CASSGRLGGQPQHF. The chain links TRBV2 to TRBJ1-5, with D unresolved. Trimming took off 4 bases at V and 6 bases at J, with 13 bases between the two ends. The CDR3 length is 14 residues. Germline CDR1 is SNHLY and CDR2 is FYNNEI.

The chain has TRBV7-8 and TRBJ1-4; D remains ambiguous. The CDR3 is 15 residues long. Germline loops: CDR1 SGHVS, CDR2 FQNEAQ. Trimming left V 0 bases short and J 1 base short, with 6 bases between. The CDR3 loop is CASSLAYGTNEKLFF. For the CDR3, the DNA is TGTGCCAGCAGCTTAGCCTACGGAACTAATGAAAAACTGTTTTTT.

The count of this clone is one. V gene TRBV19 combines with J gene TRBJ1-2; D may be TRBD1 (6 bases). CDR3 length: 14 residues. Trimming pared 4 bases from V and 4 bases from J, leaving 13 bases between. CDR1 and CDR2 (germline): LNHDA, SQIVND (reference sequence). The CDR3 sequence is CASSTTRTAYGYTF. CDR3 nucleotide sequence: TGTGCCAGTAGTACGACAAGGACAGCCTATGGCTACACCTTC.

The rearrangement joins TRBV5-1 to TRBJ2-1, with TRBD1 identical over 7 bases. This CDR3 is 12 amino acids long. CDR1 is SGHRS and CDR2 is YFSETQ in the germline V gene. With 5 bases clipped from V and 9 bases from J, the junction kept 5 bases outside the gene matches. The CDR3 nucleotides read TGCGCCAGCAGATTAACAGGGGTTGAGCAGTTCTTC. Translating gives CASRLTGVEQFF.

The chain uses TRBV7-9 and TRBJ1-3; D perhaps matches TRBD1 (5 bases). CDR1 and CDR2 from the germline V gene are SEHNR and FQNEAQ (reference sequence). V lost 4 bases and J 4 bases, leaving 14 bases between the germline ends. The CDR3 loop spans 15 amino acids. The CDR3 DNA reads TGTGCCAGCAGCTCCGGGGGGAACCGAGGAAACACCATATATTTT. This sequence encodes CASSSGGNRGNTIYF. Complete variable domain (other parts from reference TRBV7-9 and TRBJ1-3): DTGVSQNPRHKITKRGQNVTFRCDPISEHNRLYWYRQTLGQGPEFLTYFQNEAQLEKSRLLSDRFSAERPKGSFSTLEIQRTEQGDSAMYLCASSSGGNRGNTIYFGEGSWLTVV.

V is TRBV19 and J is TRBJ2-7; weak D call: TRBD1 (5 bases). Per germline, CDR1 LNHDA and CDR2 SQIVND (reference sequence). Trimming removed 2 bases at V and 9 bases at J, with 23 bases between. The CDR3 runs to 16 residues. The CDR3 protein is CASSINERSPTVRQYF. DNA for the CDR3: TGTGCCAGTAGTATAAACGAGAGAAGTCCGACAGTTAGGCAGTACTTC.

The chain has TRBV29-1 and TRBJ2-3; 12 nucleotides line up with TRBD2. Germline trimming cut 7 bases from V and 6 bases from J; bases unmatched to any gene: 5. Germline V CDR1 and CDR2: SQVTM, ANQGSEA. The CDR3 spans 13 residues. The CDR3 is CSALAGGLDTQYF. The CDR3 region has the DNA TGCAGCGCCCTAGCGGGGGGGCTCGATACGCAGTATTTT.

The chain carries TRBV10-3 and TRBJ1-1; perhaps TRBD1 as D (5 bases). Germline V gene data show CDR1 as ENHRY and CDR2 as SYGVKD. V dropped 3 bases and J dropped 0 bases, with 8 bases sitting between them. The CDR3 is 14 amino acids. CDR3 in amino acids: CAISDREMNTEAFF. The CDR3 nucleotides read TGTGCCATCAGTGACAGGGAGATGAACACTGAAGCTTTCTTT.

This clone has more than one count but fewer than ten. The rearrangement joins TRBV2 to TRBJ2-5; TRBD2 matches at 12 bases. CDR1 and CDR2 from the germline V gene are SNHLY and FYNNEI. Trimming cost V 5 bases and J 4 bases; bases outside gene matches: 5. CDR3 size: 15 residues. The CDR3 DNA is TGTGCCAGCAGTTCTAGCGGGGGGGCCAGAGAGACCCAGTACTTC. Its translation: CASSSSGGARETQYF.

This chain links TRBV5-4 with TRBJ2-7, with D possibly matching TRBD1 (5 bases). Trimming took 4 bases from V and 2 from J, leaving 13 bases between them. The CDR3 has 14 residues. CDR1 is SGHNT, CDR2 YYREEE, per germline (reference sequence). As DNA, the CDR3 is TGTGCCAGCAGCGTTCAGGGTCGAACCTACGAGCAGTACGTC. The encoded protein is CASSVQGRTYEQYV.

The rearrangement links TRBV27 to TRBJ2-7; 10 nucleotides match TRBD1. Unmatched junction bases numbered 6, after V lost 4 bases and J lost 6 bases. Germline assignment: CDR1 MNHEY and CDR2 SMNVEV (reference sequence). CDR3 length: 14 residues. CDR3 bases: TGTGCCAGCAGTTCAGGGACAGGGGCGTTCGAGCAGTACTTC. Translating gives CASSSGTGAFEQYF.

The genes are TRBV9 and TRBJ1-2; D remains ambiguous. The CDR3 covers 14 residues. The V end lost 0 bases, the J end lost 2 bases, and 8 bases lay between the germline ends. CDR1 is SGDLS and CDR2 is YYNGEE in the germline V gene. CDR3 sequence (DNA): TGTGCCAGCAGCGTAGACGGATTCAACTATGGCTACACCTTC. Translation: CASSVDGFNYGYTF. Full variable domain (rest looked up from reference TRBV9 and TRBJ1-2): DSGVTQTPKHLITATGQRVTLRCSPRSGDLSVYWYQQSLDQGLQFLIQYYNGEERAKGNILERFSAQQFPDLHSELNLSSLELGDSALYFCASSVDGFNYGYTFGSGTRLTVV.

The V and J genes are TRBV18 and TRBJ2-5, with D possibly TRBD2 on 6 matching bases. The V gene's germline CDR1 is KGHSH and CDR2 LQKENI. V gave up 3 bases and J gave up 4 bases, with 15 bases separating them. This CDR3 comprises 15 residues. The CDR3 DNA reads TGTGCCAGCTCACCCCCCCGAGGAGGGCGAGAGACCCAGTACTTC. This translates into CASSPPRGGRETQYF.

The rearrangement uses TRBV27 and TRBJ2-3; D remains ambiguous. Trimming took off 8 bases at V and 3 bases at J, with 15 bases between the two ends. CDR1 and CDR2 (germline): MNHEY, SMNVEV (reference sequence). This CDR3 has 14 amino acids. CDR3 amino acids: CASAPAIVTDTQYF. The CDR3 DNA is TGTGCCAGCGCCCCCGCTATTGTAACAGATACGCAGTATTTT.

This chain connects TRBV19 to TRBJ1-1, with D tentatively TRBD1 (5 bases). The germline V gene has CDR1 LNHDA and CDR2 SQIVND (reference sequence). The CDR3 has 16 residues. V was pared by 6 bases and J by 3 bases, with 20 bases between. CDR3 in amino acids: CASRPSRKEGYTEAFF. CDR3 in DNA: TGTGCCAGTAGACCGTCGAGGAAGGAGGGGTACACTGAAGCTTTCTTT.

V is TRBV12-3 or TRBV12-4 and J is TRBJ2-7; D is perhaps TRBD1 (5 bases). V lost 5 bases, J lost 2 bases, and 10 bases lay in between. This CDR3 is built from 13 residues. For the CDR3, the DNA is TGTGCCAGCAGTGCCGGACAAACCTACGAGCAGTACTTC. Protein: CASSAGQTYEQYF.

This clone occurred a few times. V usage is TRBV7-2 and J usage is TRBJ1-4; weak D call: TRBD1 (6 bases). V lost 5 bases and J lost 5, with 18 bases in between. Looked up from germline, CDR1 is SGHTA and CDR2 is FQGNSA. The CDR3 has 16 residues. The CDR3 is CASSPQGAGLNEKLFF. The CDR3 DNA reads as TGTGCCAGCAGCCCACAGGGAGCGGGCCTAAATGAAAAACTGTTTTTT.

The chain has TRBV6-1 and TRBJ1-5; 8 nucleotides line up with TRBD1. Losses at the gene ends were 2 bases for V and 4 bases for J; bases not matched to a gene: 7. The CDR3 is 16 residues long. Germline CDR1 and CDR2: MNHNS and SASEGT. DNA of the CDR3: TGTGCCAGCAGTGAATACAACAGGGGGATAAATCAGCCCCAGCATTTT. Its translation: CASSEYNRGINQPQHF.

The CDR3 reads CASRATDRSQPQHF. CDR3 DNA: TGTGCCAGCAGGGCAACGGACAGGTCCCAGCCCCAGCATTTT. This chain connects TRBV2 to TRBJ1-5, with 7 bases matching TRBD1. In germline, CDR1 is SNHLY, CDR2 FYNNEI. V lost 6 bases, J lost 7 bases, and 9 bases stayed unmatched. There are 14 residues in the CDR3.

The gene calls are TRBV7-9 and TRBJ2-7; D is ambiguous. Trimming removed 3 bases from V and 0 bases from J, with 9 bases in between. This CDR3 comprises 14 residues. Germline V lookup: CDR1 SEHNR, CDR2 FQNEAQ (reference sequence). For the CDR3, the DNA is TGTGCCAGCAGCTTGGACCGACACTCCTACGAGCAGTACTTC. Translating gives CASSLDRHSYEQYF.

The CDR3 loop reads CASSLAGEQFF. CDR3 in DNA: TGTGCCAGCAGCTTAGCAGGGGAGCAGTTCTTC. The genes are TRBV11-2 and TRBJ2-1; possibly TRBD1 for D (5 bases). The CDR3 has 11 residues. Trimming cost V 1 base and J 10 bases, with 5 bases left between them. Germline V gene sequence: CDR1 SGHAT, CDR2 FQNNGV.

V gene TRBV5-8 combines with J gene TRBJ1-3; TRBD1 is a possible D gene (5 bases). Per germline, CDR1 SGHTS and CDR2 YDEGEE. The CDR3 runs to 15 residues. V lost 4 bases, J lost 4 bases, and 15 bases lay in between. The CDR3 is CASSPAWGVGNTIYF. The CDR3, as DNA: TGTGCCAGCAGCCCCGCATGGGGGGTCGGAAACACCATATATTTT.

The chain recombines TRBV5-1 with TRBJ2-7; TRBD1 is a possible D gene (6 bases). Looked up from germline, CDR1 is SGHRS and CDR2 is YFSETQ. V lost 3 bases to trimming and J lost 1 base, with 14 bases between them. The CDR3 is 15 amino acids. CDR3 bases: TGCGCCAGCAGCTGGGGCCCGGACAGTTCCTACGAGCAGTACTTC. It yields the protein CASSWGPDSSYEQYF.

The genes are TRBV5-8 and TRBJ2-4; D may be TRBD1 (6 bases). The V gene lost 7 bases and the J gene lost 0 bases, with 14 bases spanning the gap. CDR1 and CDR2 (germline): SGHTS, YDEGEE. This CDR3 comprises 15 residues. The CDR3 DNA sequence: TGTGCCAGCCAGGCCCAGGGGCTAGCCAAAAACATTCAGTACTTC. As protein: CASQAQGLAKNIQYF.

The chain employs TRBV3-1 (or the pseudogene TRBV3-2) and TRBJ2-5, with D perhaps matching TRBD2 (6 bases). The CDR3 is 15 residues long. The germline CDR1 and CDR2 sequences are LGHDT and YNNKEL (reference sequence). V was pared by 6 bases and J by 5 bases, with 19 bases between. This chain's CDR3 is CASRVGGTYAETQYF. CDR3 bases: TGTGCCAGCAGGGTGGGGGGTACTTATGCGGAGACCCAGTACTTC.